The 27 T cell receptor beta chains reported below all come from one sample, sequenced in a study of blood T cell repertoires in COVID-19 (dated by TCRdb to 2018 to 2020). Libraries were prepared through the immunoSEQ multiplex PCR assay. The clones in this table, taken by TCRdb from immuneACCESS, are in-frame only. Not every clone is retained; where verified, under half of the shortfall comes from an unresolved V gene, and the cause of the rest is unknown. The table for this sample lists about 110,000 clones; about 93% of them were counted only once. Together, the top ten hold around 1.2% of the sample. Sequenced sample: peripheral blood. Source of these receptors: a woman aged 25 to 39 with acute or convalescent COVID-19.

The chain joins TRBV28 to TRBJ2-7, with D perhaps TRBD2 (5 bases). CDR3 size: 17 residues. Germline lookup yields CDR1 MDHEN and CDR2 SYDVKM. V lost 5 bases, J lost 3 bases, and 23 bases lay in between. CDR3 in amino acids: CASSLRPSGVVFYEQYF. The CDR3 bases are TGTGCCAGCAGTCTACGACCCAGCGGCGTTGTGTTCTACGAGCAGTACTTC.

This rearrangement joins TRBV7-2 to TRBJ2-7; TRBD2 is a possible D gene (5 bases). Germline assignment: CDR1 SGHTA and CDR2 FQGNSA. Deletions cut 3 bases from V and 2 bases from J, with 8 bases between. This CDR3 region has 13 residues. The CDR3 reads CASSFERTYEQYF. Written as DNA, the CDR3 is TGTGCCAGCAGCTTTGAGCGGACCTACGAGCAGTACTTC.

This clone was seen a few times. The chain combines TRBV28 with TRBJ2-5; 8 bases match TRBD2. The CDR3 length is 15 residues. The J segment lost 3 bases and the V segment lost 1 base, leaving 4 bases of the junction unmatched. CDR1 is MDHEN, CDR2 SYDVKM, per germline. This CDR3 reads CASSLFGGVEETQYF. Written as DNA, the CDR3 is TGTGCCAGCAGTTTATTCGGGGGGGTTGAAGAGACCCAGTACTTC.

V usage is TRBV5-5 and J usage is TRBJ2-1; D possibly corresponds to TRBD1 (5 bases). The V end lost 4 bases, the J end lost 3 bases, and 20 bases lay between the germline ends. The germline CDR1 and CDR2 sequences are SGHKS and YYEKEE (reference sequence). The length of the CDR3 is 17 residues. In DNA, the CDR3 is TGTGCCAGCAGCCAGGAAGGGGCCCAACTAATCTACAATGAGCAGTTCTTC. As protein: CASSQEGAQLIYNEQFF.

The chain couples TRBV6-5 to TRBJ1-1; D gene unclear. This CDR3 has 13 amino acids. Per the germline V gene, CDR1 is MNHEY and CDR2 is SVGAGI. The V end was cut by 7 bases, the J end by 5 bases, with 14 bases between. Here the CDR3 reads CASTNKGGTEAFF. CDR3 sequence (DNA): TGTGCCAGCACGAACAAAGGCGGTACTGAAGCTTTCTTT.

For the CDR3, the DNA is TGTGCCAGCATCCCCCGACTAGCGGGATTATACAATGAGCAGTTCTTC. Its protein is CASIPRLAGLYNEQFF. V usage is TRBV6-6 and J usage is TRBJ2-1; 11 positions agree with TRBD2. V dropped 7 bases and J dropped 4; count of bases not matched to a gene: 9. CDR1 MNHNY and CDR2 SVGAGI come from the germline V gene (reference sequence). CDR3 size: 16 residues.

This clone was counted only a few times. The chain has TRBV24-1 and TRBJ2-3; 8 positions agree with TRBD1. This CDR3 contains 17 residues. Per germline, CDR1 KGHDR and CDR2 SFDVKD. With 0 bases clipped from V and 4 bases from J, the junction kept 8 bases outside the gene matches. The CDR3 reads CATSDLQGQGSADTQYF. DNA of the CDR3: TGTGCCACCAGTGATTTGCAAGGACAGGGCTCGGCAGATACGCAGTATTTT.

This clone was picked up one time. The rearrangement links TRBV4-1 to TRBJ2-2; 8 bases match TRBD2. In germline, CDR1 is MGHRA, CDR2 YSYEKL. CDR3 length: 16 residues. The V gene end was trimmed by 0 bases and the J gene end by 3 bases; junction bases not matched to a gene: 3. The CDR3, as DNA: TGCGCCAGCAGCCAAGAACGGACTAGCTACACCGGGGAGCTGTTTTTT. Translating it yields CASSQERTSYTGELFF.

The chain couples TRBV6-2 or TRBV6-3 to TRBJ2-1; weak D call: TRBD1 (5 bases). This CDR3 region has 12 residues. Germline-derived CDR1 and CDR2 are MNHEY and SVGEGT. V was shortened by 5 bases and J by 8 bases, with 10 bases between the two germline ends. CDR3 residues: CASSAQGYEQFF. The CDR3 region has the DNA TGTGCCAGCAGTGCCCAGGGTTATGAGCAGTTCTTC.

As DNA, the CDR3 is TGTGCCTCCGTTTGGGTTGTAGGGAGAGAAAAAAGTGGCTACACCTTC. Translating it yields CASVWVVGREKSGYTF. The chain links TRBV30 to TRBJ1-2; unclear D gene. V lost 7 bases and J 7 bases, leaving 28 bases between the germline ends. CDR1 and CDR2 from the germline V gene are GTSNPN and SVGIG (reference sequence). This CDR3 has 16 residues.

This clone was seen a few times. The V call is TRBV6-2 or TRBV6-3, the J call TRBJ1-1; possible D gene TRBD1, 6 bases. V lost 5 bases to trimming and J lost 5 bases, with 15 bases between them. The CDR3 is made up of 14 amino acids. Germline loops: CDR1 MNHEY, CDR2 SVGEGT. For the CDR3, the DNA is TGTGCCAGCAGTCCCACAGGGTTGGGTACTGAAGCTTTCTTT. Its translation is CASSPTGLGTEAFF.

This clone has a single count. This chain connects TRBV19 to TRBJ2-3; 9 nucleotides agree with TRBD2. Losses at the gene ends were 7 bases for V and 3 bases for J; bases not matched to a gene: 5. This CDR3 region has 14 residues. The germline V gene encodes CDR1 LNHDA and CDR2 SQIVND (reference sequence). This CDR3 reads CASNQRGATDTQYF. CDR3 nucleotide sequence: TGTGCCAGTAACCAGCGGGGGGCAACAGATACGCAGTATTTT.

The rearrangement uses TRBV4-1 and TRBJ1-1; D remains ambiguous. This CDR3 contains 17 residues. Per the germline V gene, CDR1 is MGHRA and CDR2 is YSYEKL. The V gene lost 4 bases and the J gene lost 7 bases, with 25 bases spanning the gap. The CDR3 sequence: CASSPLFVRTFEDEAFF. CDR3 DNA sequence: TGCGCCAGCAGCCCTCTTTTCGTACGGACTTTCGAGGATGAAGCTTTCTTT.

This CDR3 is CASRGTGRNTIYF. DNA for the CDR3: TGTGCCAGTAGAGGAACAGGTCGAAACACCATATATTTT. This chain joins TRBV19 and TRBJ1-3; possible D gene TRBD1, 5 bases. The CDR3 totals 13 residues. V lost 6 bases to trimming and J lost 5 bases, with 11 bases between them. In germline, CDR1 is LNHDA, CDR2 SQIVND (reference sequence).

V usage is TRBV30 and J usage is TRBJ2-3; no clear D gene. The V end lost 0 bases, the J end lost 5 bases, and 3 bases lay between the germline ends. Looked up from germline, CDR1 is GTSNPN and CDR2 is SVGIG (reference sequence). The CDR3 extends over 11 amino acids. CDR3 protein: CAWSVIDTQYF. In DNA, the CDR3 is TGTGCCTGGAGTGTCATAGATACGCAGTATTTT.

The V gene is TRBV9, the J gene TRBJ2-7; 12 positions match TRBD2. The germline gives CDR1 SGDLS, CDR2 YYNGEE. CDR3 size: 11 residues. V lost 3 bases and J lost 13; bases outside the gene matches: 2. The CDR3 loop reads CASSGTSGVYF. As DNA, the CDR3 is TGTGCCAGCAGCGGGACTAGCGGGGTATACTTC.

This clone was picked up one time. This chain uses TRBV28 with TRBJ2-2, with unresolved D. This CDR3 has 15 residues. Trimming stripped 3 bases from V and 4 bases from J, with 12 bases between. Germline CDR1 and CDR2: MDHEN and SYDVKM. CDR3 DNA sequence: TGTGCCAGCAGTTTCAACCCCCCAGTCACCGGGGAGCTGTTTTTT. This gives the protein CASSFNPPVTGELFF. The full variable domain, completed using reference TRBV28 and TRBJ2-2, is DVKVTQSSRYLVKRTGEKVFLECVQDMDHENMFWYRQDPGLGLRLIYFSYDVKMKEKGDIPEGYSVSREKKERFSLILESASTNQTSMYLCASSFNPPVTGELFFGEGSRLTVL.

The sample holds one count of this clone. This chain joins TRBV7-9 and TRBJ1-1; 8 bases match TRBD1. The CDR3 length is 19 residues. Germline V gives CDR1 SEHNR, CDR2 FQNEAQ (reference sequence). Germline trimming cut 3 bases from V and 1 base from J; bases unmatched to any gene: 16. In DNA, the CDR3 is TGTGCCAGCAGCTTGGATAGGGTTGCAGGGGGCGCAAGGAACACTGAAGCTTTCTTT. It translates to CASSLDRVAGGARNTEAFF.

The gene calls are TRBV6-5 and TRBJ2-7; 7 bases are shared with TRBD2. Germline V lookup: CDR1 MNHEY, CDR2 SVGAGI. This CDR3 comprises 13 residues. After removal of 6 bases from V and 7 bases from J, the junction contained 9 bases not matched to a gene. The CDR3 DNA is TGTGCCAGCAGCCGGGGAGGGCCGGTGGAGCAGTACTTC. Its translation is CASSRGGPVEQYF.

This chain uses TRBV10-3 with TRBJ2-5; 9 nucleotides align to TRBD1. Unmatched junction bases numbered 8, after V lost 7 bases and J lost 5 bases. Germline CDR1 is ENHRY and CDR2 is SYGVKD. This CDR3 contains 14 residues. DNA of the CDR3: TGTGCCATCAAACCGGGACAGGGAGGGGAGACCCAGTACTTC. It codes for CAIKPGQGGETQYF.

The CDR3 spells CASSLARGTEAFF. The CDR3 coding sequence is TGTGCCAGCAGCTTAGCTAGGGGCACTGAAGCTTTCTTT. This chain joins TRBV7-8 and TRBJ1-1; perhaps TRBD1 as D (5 bases). The CDR3 is 13 residues long. The V end lost 0 bases, the J end lost 4 bases, and 6 bases lay between the germline ends. CDR1 and CDR2 (germline): SGHVS, FQNEAQ.

The chain joins TRBV28 to TRBJ2-3; D might be TRBD1 (6 bases). The CDR3 consists of 15 residues. Germline-derived CDR1 and CDR2 are MDHEN and SYDVKM. Between the trimmed V and J ends, which lost 6 bases and 2 bases, there was a span of 15 bases. The CDR3 DNA follows: TGTGCCAGCAGCCCAGGACAGTCTTTCACAGATACGCAGTATTTT. Amino acid sequence: CASSPGQSFTDTQYF. Using reference TRBV28 and TRBJ2-3 for the parts outside the CDR3, the full variable domain is DVKVTQSSRYLVKRTGEKVFLECVQDMDHENMFWYRQDPGLGLRLIYFSYDVKMKEKGDIPEGYSVSREKKERFSLILESASTNQTSMYLCASSPGQSFTDTQYFGPGTRLTVL.

This chain uses TRBV5-1 with TRBJ2-7; TRBD1 aligns across 8 bases. V trimming: 4 bases; J trimming: 0 bases; junction bases outside the gene matches: 9. There are 16 residues in the CDR3. CDR1 is SGHRS and CDR2 is YFSETQ in the germline V gene. The CDR3 region has the DNA TGCGCCAGCAGCGTAGGACAGGGACGAAGCTCCTACGAGCAGTACTTC. It encodes CASSVGQGRSSYEQYF.

The V gene is TRBV9, the J gene TRBJ2-5, with 7 bases fitting TRBD2. The CDR3 is 15 residues long. Germline assignment: CDR1 SGDLS and CDR2 YYNGEE. J gave up 2 bases and V 0 bases, and 4 bases lay outside the gene matches. CDR3 amino acids: CASSVGSGAQETQYF. CDR3 DNA: TGTGCCAGCAGCGTAGGAAGCGGGGCACAAGAGACCCAGTACTTC.

J is TRBJ1-1 and V is TRBV6-5, with D possibly matching TRBD1 (6 bases). The CDR3 totals 15 residues. V dropped 0 bases and J dropped 5 bases, with 13 bases sitting between them. Germline lookup yields CDR1 MNHEY and CDR2 SVGAGI. CDR3 region: CASSYSGGRGTEAFF. The CDR3 nucleotides are TGTGCCAGCAGTTACTCTGGGGGCCGAGGGACTGAAGCTTTCTTT.

The V gene is TRBV9, the J gene TRBJ1-4, with 7 bases lining up with TRBD1. This CDR3 comprises 14 residues. Germline V gene lookup returns CDR1 SGDLS and CDR2 YYNGEE. The V and J ends lost 4 bases and 4 bases, in that order; junction bases with no gene match: 4. The CDR3 nucleotides read TGTGCCAGCAGCCCCGGGACAGATAATGAAAAACTGTTTTTT. Encoded protein: CASSPGTDNEKLFF.

The CDR3 nucleotides read TGTGCCAGCAGCCCGGGGGGGTGGCTCACTGAAGCTTTCTTT. Protein product: CASSPGGWLTEAFF. This chain links TRBV9 with TRBJ1-1; weak D call: TRBD1 (5 bases). The CDR3 is 14 amino acids. V shed 4 bases and J shed 4 bases, with 14 bases lying between them. Germline V gene sequence: CDR1 SGDLS, CDR2 YYNGEE.